This TCR beta chain was obtained from a study of memory CD4+ T cells and cytomegalovirus serostatus. Study results and caveats: CMV serostatus prediction reached median AUC roughly 0.95, or 0.91 with US-trained model.

Germline-derived CDR1 and CDR2 are GTSNPN and SVGIG (reference sequence). The CDR3 runs 14 residues. V lost 2 bases to trimming and J lost 3 bases; unmatched junction nucleotides: 5. Using immunoSEQ multiplex PCR, the repertoire was profiled, and TCRdb retains in-frame clones only, with some absent. The profile shows about 54,000 clones, about 80% of them singletons. Concerning this clone itself: The antigen remains unidentified.

The sort gate was single viable CD3+CD4+CD8-CD45RO+ cells for memory CD4+ T cells. The chain employs TRBV30 and TRBJ2-7; TRBD1 matches 9 bases. Sequencing was carried out using memory CD4+ T cells from blood. The receptor was isolated from an adult in good health and CMV-seropositive. The chain's CDR3 is CAWSTGTGRYEQYF. The CDR3 DNA reads as TGTGCCTGGAGTACCGGGACAGGGCGCTACGAGCAGTACTTC.